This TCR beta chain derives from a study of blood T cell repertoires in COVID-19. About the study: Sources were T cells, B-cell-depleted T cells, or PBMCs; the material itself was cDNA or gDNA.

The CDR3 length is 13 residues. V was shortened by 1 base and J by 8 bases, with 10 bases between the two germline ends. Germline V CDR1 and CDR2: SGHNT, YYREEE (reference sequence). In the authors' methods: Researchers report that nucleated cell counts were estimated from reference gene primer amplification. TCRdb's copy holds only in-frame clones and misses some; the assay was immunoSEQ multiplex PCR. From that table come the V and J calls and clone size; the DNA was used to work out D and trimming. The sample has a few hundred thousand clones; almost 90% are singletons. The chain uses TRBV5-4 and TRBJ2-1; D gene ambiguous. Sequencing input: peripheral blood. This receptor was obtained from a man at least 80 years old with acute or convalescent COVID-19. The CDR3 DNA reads TGTGCCAGCAGCTTGACTACCTTAGATGAGCAGTTCTTC. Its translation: CASSLTTLDEQFF.